These 29 T cell receptor beta chains originate from one sample sequenced in a study of blood T cell repertoires in COVID-19. TCRdb's copy holds only in-frame clones and misses some; the assay was immunoSEQ multiplex PCR. This sample carries about 250,000 clones, roughly 88% of them seen once, and the ten largest clones take just under 6.5%. The sequenced sample consisted of peripheral blood. Receptors were obtained from a woman aged 25 to 39 with COVID-19, enrolled during active disease.

The CDR3 region is CASSIGTSGSAGELFF. DNA for the CDR3: TGTGCCAGTAGTATAGGTACTAGCGGGAGTGCCGGGGAGCTGTTTTTT. J is TRBJ2-2 and V is TRBV19; 11 nucleotides agree with TRBD2. The CDR3 totals 16 residues. Per the germline V gene, CDR1 is LNHDA and CDR2 is SQIVND (reference sequence). The junction had 4 bases not matched to a gene; V was cut back by 1 base and J by 6 bases.

V and J are TRBV9 and TRBJ2-7; 8 bases are shared with TRBD1. J was trimmed by 11 bases and V by 0 bases; bases with no gene match: 4. This CDR3 is 12 amino acids long. Germline V gives CDR1 SGDLS, CDR2 YYNGEE. DNA of the CDR3: TGTGCCAGCAGCGTAGTGCAGGGGGCAAAGTACTTC. It codes for CASSVVQGAKYF.

This clone appeared a few times. This chain connects TRBV6-4 to TRBJ1-2, with D unclear. The CDR3 has 12 amino acids. The germline CDR1 and CDR2 sequences are MRHNA and SNTAGT. Deletions cut 2 bases from V and 4 bases from J, with 5 bases between. CDR3 sequence: CASSDRLYGYTF. CDR3 DNA: TGTGCCAGCAGTGACAGACTCTATGGCTACACCTTC.

The gene calls are TRBV19 and TRBJ1-1; 8 bases are shared with TRBD1. Germline assignment: CDR1 LNHDA and CDR2 SQIVND (reference sequence). The V and J ends lost 10 bases and 3 bases, in that order; junction bases with no gene match: 13. The CDR3 has 15 amino acids. The CDR3 bases are TGTGCCACCCGGGGACAGAGGACAGGGTACACTGAAGCTTTCTTT. As protein: CATRGQRTGYTEAFF.

The rearrangement joins TRBV7-2 to TRBJ2-7, with TRBD2 matching over 12 bases. Trimming took 5 bases from V and 3 from J; bases not matched to a gene: 14. This CDR3 is 18 amino acids long. CDR1 and CDR2 from the germline V gene are SGHTA and FQGNSA. CDR3: CASSPRPLAGGPVYEQYF. CDR3 in DNA: TGTGCCAGCAGCCCTAGGCCGCTAGCGGGGGGGCCCGTCTACGAGCAGTACTTC.

The chain links TRBV6-4 to TRBJ2-1, with D possibly being TRBD2 (6 bases). The CDR3 loop spans 14 amino acids. V gave up 2 bases and J gave up 7 bases, with 12 bases separating them. CDR1 is MRHNA and CDR2 is SNTAGT in the germline V gene. CDR3 sequence (DNA): TGTGCCAGCAGTGACGGGGGGATTCGGAATGAGCAGTTCTTC. Translation: CASSDGGIRNEQFF.

The rearrangement links TRBV7-2 to TRBJ2-3, with D possibly TRBD2 on 6 matching bases. Germline V gene sequence: CDR1 SGHTA, CDR2 FQGNSA. The CDR3 contains 16 residues. V was cut by 1 base and J by 7 bases, with 18 bases left in between. The CDR3 sequence is CASSLGRRDGDYTQYF. In DNA, the CDR3 is TGTGCCAGCAGCTTAGGGCGGCGGGATGGTGACTATACGCAGTATTTT.

The gene calls are TRBV19 and TRBJ2-2, with TRBD2 as a possible D gene (6 bases). Trimming left V 3 bases short and J 8 bases short, with 16 bases between. The CDR3 has 15 residues. The germline V gene encodes CDR1 LNHDA and CDR2 SQIVND (reference sequence). Here the CDR3 DNA reads TGTGCCAGTAGTATCATGGGCGCTGGAGGGGGGGAGCTGTTTTTT. This codes for CASSIMGAGGGELFF.

J is TRBJ1-4 and V is TRBV5-4, with 10 bases matching TRBD1. CDR1 SGHNT and CDR2 YYREEE come from the germline V gene (reference sequence). J lost 8 bases, V lost 1 base, and 5 bases had no gene match. CDR3 length: 15 amino acids. This chain's CDR3 is CASSLRDRGHEKLFF. The DNA for the CDR3 is TGTGCCAGCAGCTTGCGGGACAGGGGTCACGAAAAACTGTTTTTT.

This chain connects TRBV11-3 to TRBJ2-3; TRBD1 aligns across 9 bases. Germline loops: CDR1 SGHNT, CDR2 YENEEA. The CDR3 has 17 residues. Trimming took 4 bases from V and 9 from J; bases not matched to a gene: 17. DNA of the CDR3: TGTGCCAGCAGCTCGGGCAAGGGTCACAGGGGGCGCGAGACGCAGTATTTT. Translated, it gives CASSSGKGHRGRETQYF.

The chain links TRBV28 to TRBJ2-1; 11 bases align to TRBD2. This CDR3 contains 22 residues. J lost 6 bases, V lost 2 bases, and 24 bases had no gene match. CDR1 MDHEN and CDR2 SYDVKM come from the germline V gene. The DNA of the CDR3 is TGTGCCAGCAGTTTAGGGTTGATATCGTTACTAGCGGGAGAAAATCCCTTCAATGAGCAGTTCTTC. Its protein product is CASSLGLISLLAGENPFNEQFF.

About this clone: This same CDR3 is encoded by further DNA sequences in the sample. The V call is TRBV7-9, the J call TRBJ2-1; the D gene is possibly TRBD2 (6 bases). The CDR3 contains 12 residues. V was pared by 3 bases and J by 8 bases, with 8 bases between. Germline values: CDR1 SEHNR, CDR2 FQNEAQ (reference sequence). CDR3 bases: TGTGCCAGCAGCTTGGGACTTGATGAGCAGTTCTTC. The encoded protein is CASSLGLDEQFF.

V gene TRBV19 combines with J gene TRBJ2-1, with 7 bases aligning to TRBD2. CDR1 LNHDA and CDR2 SQIVND come from the germline V gene (reference sequence). V shed 7 bases and J 3 bases; nucleotides not matched to a gene: 12. There are 16 residues in the CDR3. The CDR3 protein is CASTRMGAGNYNEQFF. CDR3 nucleotide sequence: TGTGCCAGTACCCGCATGGGAGCGGGGAACTACAATGAGCAGTTCTTC.

The chain recombines TRBV7-9 with TRBJ1-1; tentatively, D is TRBD1 (6 bases). This CDR3 region has 16 residues. With 5 bases removed from V and 8 bases from J, the gap between germline ends came to 24 bases. The V gene's germline CDR1 is SEHNR and CDR2 FQNEAQ (reference sequence). The CDR3 is CASSPAGAGDRREAFF. In DNA, the CDR3 is TGTGCCAGCAGCCCGGCCGGGGCAGGGGACCGAAGGGAAGCTTTCTTT.

V usage is TRBV20-1 and J usage is TRBJ1-5; perhaps TRBD1 as D (6 bases). The CDR3 is 16 residues long. V was shortened by 3 bases and J by 4 bases, with 19 bases between the two germline ends. Germline CDR1 is DFQATT and CDR2 is SNEGSKA (reference sequence). The chain's CDR3 is CSASDRDTKWNQPQHF. In DNA form, the CDR3 reads TGCAGTGCTAGTGACCGGGACACCAAATGGAATCAGCCCCAGCATTTT.

This chain links TRBV24-1 with TRBJ2-2; 12 bases agree with TRBD1. The CDR3 contains 17 residues. The germline gives CDR1 KGHDR, CDR2 SFDVKD. V shed 2 bases and J 8 bases; nucleotides not matched to a gene: 8. CDR3 DNA sequence: TGTGCCACCAGTGATTCTCCGGGACAGGGGGCGCGTGGGGAGCTGTTTTTT. It translates to CATSDSPGQGARGELFF.

The chain uses TRBV4-3 and TRBJ1-4; 10 nucleotides line up with TRBD1. The germline gives CDR1 LGHNA, CDR2 YSLEER. CDR3 size: 16 residues. The V and J ends lost 0 bases and 7 bases, in that order; junction bases with no gene match: 5. The CDR3 here is CASSQDLGQGGEKLFF. The DNA for the CDR3 is TGCGCCAGCAGCCAAGATCTTGGACAGGGGGGTGAAAAACTGTTTTTT.

This rearrangement joins TRBV6-2 or TRBV6-3 to TRBJ1-1; the D gene is possibly TRBD1 (5 bases). V lost 2 bases and J 11 bases, leaving 9 bases between the germline ends. The CDR3 sequence is 11 residues long. Germline V gene data show CDR1 as MNHEY and CDR2 as SVGEGT. CDR3 DNA: TGTGCCAGCAGTTACGGGACTCTGGCTTTCTTT. Protein product: CASSYGTLAFF.

CDR3 amino acids: CASSLGRGDIQYF. The CDR3 bases are TGCGCCAGCAGCCTGGGGCGCGGGGACATTCAGTACTTC. The chain combines TRBV4-3 with TRBJ2-4; tentatively, D is TRBD2 (6 bases). Trimming removed 4 bases at V and 8 bases at J, with 12 bases between. This CDR3 contains 13 residues. Germline V gives CDR1 LGHNA, CDR2 YSLEER.

The gene calls are TRBV24-1 and TRBJ1-1; D is unresolved. The CDR3 totals 13 residues. Germline CDR1 and CDR2: KGHDR and SFDVKD. V was shortened by 7 bases and J by 2 bases, with 10 bases between the two germline ends. The CDR3 spells CATSTETNTEAFF. The CDR3 nucleotides are TGTGCCACCAGCACAGAGACAAACACTGAAGCTTTCTTT.

The chain uses TRBV6-2 or TRBV6-3 and TRBJ2-7; 10 bases line up with TRBD2. CDR1 MNHEY and CDR2 SVGEGT come from the germline V gene. V lost 5 bases, J lost 9 bases, and 10 bases stayed unmatched. This CDR3 comprises 14 residues. The CDR3 region is CASSPGTSVSRQYV. CDR3 nucleotide sequence: TGTGCCAGCAGTCCCGGGACTAGCGTGAGCCGGCAGTACGTC.

V and J are TRBV5-4 and TRBJ2-3; D is ambiguous. The CDR3 is made up of 15 amino acids. Trimming left V 0 bases short and J 0 bases short, with 8 bases between. CDR1 and CDR2 (germline): SGHNT, YYREEE (reference sequence). The CDR3 DNA is TGTGCCAGCAGCTTGGACAGCCGCAGCACAGATACGCAGTATTTT. Translating gives CASSLDSRSTDTQYF.

This clone has just one count. The rearrangement links TRBV27 to TRBJ2-5; 12 nucleotides align to TRBD2. V dropped 5 bases and J dropped 4; count of bases not matched to a gene: 8. Germline lookup yields CDR1 MNHEY and CDR2 SMNVEV (reference sequence). The CDR3 spans 16 residues. Written as DNA, the CDR3 is TGTGCCAGCAGTAAACGACTAGCGGGAGTTTCAGAGACCCAGTACTTC. This translates into CASSKRLAGVSETQYF.

The gene calls are TRBV24-1 and TRBJ2-5, with 8 bases lining up with TRBD2. The germline gives CDR1 KGHDR, CDR2 SFDVKD. Unmatched junction bases numbered 11, after V lost 4 bases and J lost 5 bases. This CDR3 has 16 residues. The CDR3 DNA is TGTGCCACCAGTGACCCCGCCGAGCGGGGGCGGGAGACCCAGTACTTC. This sequence encodes CATSDPAERGRETQYF.

V is TRBV19 and J is TRBJ1-5; 9 bases map to TRBD1. V lost 7 bases to trimming and J lost 2 bases; unmatched junction nucleotides: 18. This CDR3 is 19 amino acids long. The V gene's germline CDR1 is LNHDA and CDR2 SQIVND (reference sequence). As DNA, the CDR3 is TGTGCCAGTAATCCCTCGGGACAGGGTAATTCGCGGCGCAATCAGCCCCAGCATTTT. Protein product: CASNPSGQGNSRRNQPQHF.

V usage is TRBV4-3 and J usage is TRBJ2-5; a possible D gene is TRBD2 (5 bases). The V gene lost 0 bases and the J gene lost 2 bases, with 19 bases spanning the gap. Per the germline V gene, CDR1 is LGHNA and CDR2 is YSLEER. There are 18 residues in the CDR3. Here the CDR3 DNA reads TGCGCCAGCAGCCAAGAGAGAGGGAGAAAAGACGGGCAAGAGACCCAGTACTTC. Residues: CASSQERGRKDGQETQYF.

This CDR3 reads CASSLGGTGEKLFF. The CDR3 DNA reads TGTGCCAGCAGCCTGGGGGGGACAGGCGAAAAACTGTTTTTT. V gene TRBV5-8 combines with J gene TRBJ1-4; 8 nucleotides match TRBD1. The CDR3 is made up of 14 amino acids. Germline V gene sequence: CDR1 SGHTS, CDR2 YDEGEE. The V gene end was trimmed by 4 bases and the J gene end by 8 bases; junction bases not matched to a gene: 7.

The chain recombines TRBV5-6 with TRBJ2-7; 10 bases line up with TRBD1. The CDR3 covers 16 residues. Germline V gene data show CDR1 as SGHDT and CDR2 as YYEEEE. J gave up 6 bases and V 4 bases, and 13 bases lay outside the gene matches. The CDR3 loop is CASSHLIRGQGTEQYV. The DNA for the CDR3 is TGTGCCAGCAGCCACCTAATCCGGGGACAGGGGACCGAGCAGTACGTC.

The genes are TRBV19 and TRBJ1-4; a weak D match, TRBD1 (6 bases). This CDR3 is built from 17 residues. The ends were cut back, 4 bases at V and 0 bases at J, with 15 bases in the middle. In germline, CDR1 is LNHDA, CDR2 SQIVND (reference sequence). This CDR3 reads CASSRTALVATNEKLFF. Here the CDR3 DNA reads TGTGCCAGTAGTAGGACAGCCTTAGTTGCAACTAATGAAAAACTGTTTTTT.